This TCR beta chain was found in a study of T cells in Graves' hyperthyroidism and ophthalmopathy. Study-wide background: At initial diagnosis, before any treatment had begun, peripheral blood was obtained.

The sample holds many counts of this clonotype. Amplified TCR beta CDR3 regions came from RNA transcripts. First-round RT-PCR targeting the TCR CDR3 was performed with the HTBI primer set. TCRdb ran MiXCR on the multiplex PCR reads and lists one entry per CDR3 protein. The table has about 290,000 distinct CDR3 sequences, 10% to 15% seen once. Germline CDR1 and CDR2: SGHTA and FQGNSA. Trimming took 2 bases from V and 1 from J, leaving 5 bases between them. The length of the CDR3 is 13 residues. The V and J genes are TRBV7-2 and TRBJ1-1; D gene uncertain. The sequencing input was blood. The source of this sequence is a woman in her 30s with Graves' hyperthyroidism that later progressed to Graves' ophthalmopathy. CDR3 protein: CASSLYGNTEAFF. The CDR3 DNA reads TGTGCCAGCAGCTTATACGGGAACACTGAAGCTTTCTTT.